This T cell receptor beta chain was recorded in a study of T cell responses to AZD1222 COVID-19 vaccine. Sequencing used immunoSEQ multiplex PCR; TCRdb keeps in-frame clones, though not all of them. The data show 130,000 or so clones, 93% seen once. The CDR3 has 11 residues. Trimming removed 3 bases at V and 5 bases at J, with 7 bases between. Germline values: CDR1 DFQATT, CDR2 SNEGSKA (reference sequence). Here the sequenced sample was peripheral blood, taken on day 0 of AZD1222 vaccination. The chain joins TRBV20-1 to TRBJ2-5; possibly TRBD1 for D (5 bases). This receptor was identified in an adult in good health. The DNA of the CDR3 is TGCAGTGCTAGGCAGGGCGAGACCCAGTACTTC. This encodes CSARQGETQYF.